The clone carrying this TCR beta chain was found a few times. The antigen remains unidentified. The junction had 12 bases not matched to a gene; V was cut back by 4 bases and J by 6 bases. The germline V gene encodes CDR1 SGHTA and CDR2 FQGNSA. CDR3 length equals 17 residues. The sample originates from a study of CD8 T cells in ankylosing spondylitis. Study-wide results and caveats: A TCR beta motif of roughly 8 highly homologous variants seemed to mark ankylosing spondylitis blood.

Each TCR beta library was made by quantitative 5'-RACE that incorporated molecular barcodes. Each CDR3 protein is one row after TCRdb ran MiXCR on the 5' RACE reads. The sample lists fewer than 450,000 distinct CDR3 sequences, more than 15% seen once, with approximately 1% in the top ten. The material sequenced was blood, either unsorted or a sorted T cell fraction (not recorded which). The chain is built from TRBV7-2 and TRBJ1-2; the match to TRBD1 covers 12 bases. This sequence originates from a male donor with ankylosing spondylitis. CDR3: CASSYPLVGQGANGYTF. The CDR3 DNA is TGTGCCAGCAGCTACCCCCTGGTGGGACAGGGGGCGAATGGCTACACCTTC.